One TCR beta chain is described in this entry. The sample originates from a study of blood T cell repertoires in COVID-19. Overall study context: The United States, Italy and Spain provided the acute and convalescent COVID-19 samples. T cells, B-cell-depleted T cells, or PBMCs supplied cDNA or gDNA.

Trimming took off 0 bases at V and 6 bases at J, with 14 bases between the two ends. The CDR3 is made up of 15 amino acids. CDR1 LNHNV and CDR2 YYDKDF come from the germline V gene (reference sequence). Repertoires were generated with immunoSEQ multiplex PCR, while TCRdb's copy carries only in-frame clones and drops some. The top ten clones hold about an eighth of a sample with roughly 34,000 clones, 75% to 85% of them seen once. Sequenced sample: peripheral blood. This TCR was recovered from a woman in her 70s with acute or convalescent COVID-19. This chain connects TRBV15 to TRBJ1-1, with D uncertain. CDR3 amino acids: CATSREADPRAEAFF. CDR3 sequence (DNA): TGTGCCACCAGCAGAGAGGCTGACCCGAGGGCTGAAGCTTTCTTT.